These 15 T cell receptor beta chains were sequenced from one sample in a study of breast tumors, draining lymph nodes, adjacent tissues (dated by TCRdb to 2016 to 2017). Libraries were made using multiplex PCR. Instrument on record: Illumina HiSeq 2000. Using fastp at Q25 and MiXCR, TCRdb reprocessed the public reads and kept productive beta chains. CDR3 protein sequences are deduplicated, and each keeps its most common genes and DNA. The sample table contains tens of thousands of distinct CDR3 sequences; only one count was recorded for around 30% of them. 8.1% of the sample comes from the top ten. The lymph node samples were taken from the axillary draining lymph nodes of breast cancer patients. The sample was axillary lymph node tissue. The receptors stem from a female donor with breast cancer. Some clones in this sample may be carry-over from other donors' samples.

This clonotype was recorded at least ten times. V and J are TRBV9 and TRBJ2-1; no definite D call. The CDR3 contains 14 residues. The germline V gene has CDR1 SGDLS and CDR2 YYNGEE. V was pared by 0 bases and J by 5 bases, with 9 bases between. The CDR3 loop reads CASSVATWDNEQFF. The CDR3 DNA follows: TGTGCCAGCAGCGTAGCTACATGGGACAATGAGCAGTTCTTC.

This clonotype occurred many times. The V and J genes are TRBV20-1 and TRBJ2-2; 10 nucleotides match TRBD2. V shed 5 bases and J 5 bases; nucleotides not matched to a gene: 5. Germline CDR1 DFQATT, CDR2 SNEGSKA (reference sequence). The CDR3 contains 14 residues. CDR3 region: CSAGLAGVTGELFF. Written as DNA, the CDR3 is TGCAGTGCTGGGCTAGCGGGAGTAACCGGGGAGCTGTTTTTT.

This clonotype appeared many times. The chain couples TRBV5-1 to TRBJ2-2; possibly TRBD1 or TRBD2 for D (6 bases each). Trimming stripped 2 bases from V and 0 bases from J, with 8 bases between. The CDR3 is made up of 15 amino acids. CDR1 and CDR2 (germline): SGHRS, YFSETQ. CDR3 DNA sequence: TGCGCCAGCAGCTTAGGGGGGACGAACACCGGGGAGCTGTTTTTT. It translates to CASSLGGTNTGELFF.

This clonotype was seen repeatedly, ten times or more. The chain couples TRBV7-2 to TRBJ2-5; D gene unclear. The CDR3 runs to 17 residues. The V and J ends lost 1 base and 0 bases respectively, with 15 bases between them. Germline values: CDR1 SGHTA, CDR2 FQGNSA. CDR3 DNA: TGTGCCAGCAGCTTAGATGGCCTGGCGACGTACCAAGAGACCCAGTACTTC. Protein: CASSLDGLATYQETQYF.

The gene calls are TRBV29-1 and TRBJ2-1; 13 nucleotides agree with TRBD2. CDR1 is SQVTM, CDR2 ANQGSEA, per germline. The length of the CDR3 is 16 residues. Unmatched junction bases numbered 8, after V lost 4 bases and J lost 5 bases. The CDR3 coding sequence is TGCAGCGTTGTGAGGAGAGGGACTAGCGGGAACAATGAGCAGTTCTTC. It encodes CSVVRRGTSGNNEQFF.

This clonotype was seen at least ten times. This rearrangement joins TRBV29-1 to TRBJ2-7; 11 positions agree with TRBD2. V gave up 4 bases and J gave up 1 base; unmatched junction bases: 0. Germline V gene lookup returns CDR1 SQVTM and CDR2 ANQGSEA. The CDR3 spans 13 residues. DNA of the CDR3: TGCAGCGTTGGACTAGCGGGGTCCTACGAGCAGTACTTC. Encoded protein: CSVGLAGSYEQYF.

This clonotype was counted at least ten times. This chain connects TRBV27 to TRBJ1-6; weak D call: TRBD1 (6 bases). CDR1 and CDR2 (germline): MNHEY, SMNVEV (reference sequence). This CDR3 is built from 14 residues. V was trimmed by 3 bases and J by 9 bases, leaving 12 bases between them. Written as DNA, the CDR3 is TGTGCCAGCAGTTTCGGCAGGGGTGGTTCACCCCTCCACTTT. This encodes CASSFGRGGSPLHF.

This clonotype was counted ten times or more. The chain has TRBV7-3 and TRBJ2-7, with 14 bases lining up with TRBD2. Germline CDR1 SGHTA, CDR2 FQGTGA. V lost 5 bases and J lost 6; bases outside the gene matches: 12. This CDR3 spans 17 amino acids. CDR3 DNA: TGTGCCAGCAGCCGCGACCCGGGACTAGCGGGAGCAGGCGAGCAGTACTTC. It yields the protein CASSRDPGLAGAGEQYF.

To note about this clonotype: A much more abundant neighbour one base away suggests this may be a read error. For the CDR3, the DNA is TGTGCCAGCAGCGCCGAGGGGCGGGGAAGCTCCTACACTGAGCAGTTCTTC. Encoded protein: CASSAEGRGSSYTEQFF. V and J are TRBV9 and TRBJ2-1, with D possibly TRBD2 on 6 matching bases. Germline loops: CDR1 SGDLS, CDR2 YYNGEE. The CDR3 spans 17 residues.

This clonotype was detected many times. This chain uses TRBV19 with TRBJ2-1; 13 nucleotides agree with TRBD2. CDR1 is LNHDA and CDR2 is SQIVND in the germline V gene (reference sequence). The J segment lost 6 bases and the V segment lost 6 bases, leaving 8 bases of the junction unmatched. There are 16 residues in the CDR3. CDR3 amino acids: CASRSIGTSGTNEQFF. The CDR3 region has the DNA TGTGCCAGTAGATCGATCGGGACTAGCGGGACCAATGAGCAGTTCTTC.

This clonotype was observed many times. The CDR3 loop reads CASSLKSLVADTQYF. CDR3 nucleotide sequence: TGTGCCAGCAGTCTAAAATCGCTAGTAGCTGATACGCAGTATTTT. The chain combines TRBV7-9 with TRBJ2-3; no firm D call. Germline-derived CDR1 and CDR2 are SEHNR and FQNEAQ (reference sequence). V lost 6 bases and J lost 6, with 19 bases in between. The CDR3 totals 15 residues.

This clonotype showed up many times. The chain joins TRBV7-8 to TRBJ2-5; the D gene is possibly TRBD2 (6 bases). Trimming took 7 bases from V and 0 from J, leaving 12 bases between them. Germline V lookup: CDR1 SGHVS, CDR2 FQNEAQ. The CDR3 is 14 residues long. CDR3 sequence reads: CASTTGTYQETQYF. The CDR3 DNA reads TGTGCCAGCACCACCGGGACTTACCAAGAGACCCAGTACTTC. The variable domain in full, completed from reference TRBV7-8 and TRBJ2-5, reads GAGVSQSPRYKVAKRGQDVALRCDPISGHVSLFWYQQALGQGPEFLTYFQNEAQLDKSGLPSDRFFAERPEGSVSTLKIQRTQQEDSAVYLCASTTGTYQETQYFGPGTRLLVL.

This clonotype was recorded at least ten times. The CDR3, as DNA: TGTGCCAGCAGCCCCCTCGACGGGACTTCGAACTATGGCTACACCTTC. As protein: CASSPLDGTSNYGYTF. This chain links TRBV9 with TRBJ1-2; D is possibly TRBD1 (5 bases). Germline V gene sequence: CDR1 SGDLS, CDR2 YYNGEE. The V end lost 4 bases, the J end lost 2 bases, and 18 bases lay between the germline ends. The length of the CDR3 is 16 residues.

The genes are TRBV15 and TRBJ2-7; 8 bases agree with TRBD1. Germline V gene lookup returns CDR1 LNHNV and CDR2 YYDKDF (reference sequence). J gave up 2 bases and V 3 bases, and 6 bases lay outside the gene matches. The CDR3 covers 15 residues. CDR3 bases: TGTGCCACCAGCAGTCGACAGGGGAACACCTACGAGCAGTACTTC. Protein product: CATSSRQGNTYEQYF.

Ten or more counts support this clonotype. One end of the junction is discordant with germline, which a read error may explain. The V call is TRBV30, the J call TRBJ1-2; D remains unclear. The CDR3 totals 12 residues. Germline-derived CDR1 and CDR2 are GTSNPN and SVGIG (reference sequence). The CDR3 nucleotides are TGTGCCTGGAGTGAGTTTTTATATGGCTACATCTTC. It encodes CAWSEFLYGYIF.